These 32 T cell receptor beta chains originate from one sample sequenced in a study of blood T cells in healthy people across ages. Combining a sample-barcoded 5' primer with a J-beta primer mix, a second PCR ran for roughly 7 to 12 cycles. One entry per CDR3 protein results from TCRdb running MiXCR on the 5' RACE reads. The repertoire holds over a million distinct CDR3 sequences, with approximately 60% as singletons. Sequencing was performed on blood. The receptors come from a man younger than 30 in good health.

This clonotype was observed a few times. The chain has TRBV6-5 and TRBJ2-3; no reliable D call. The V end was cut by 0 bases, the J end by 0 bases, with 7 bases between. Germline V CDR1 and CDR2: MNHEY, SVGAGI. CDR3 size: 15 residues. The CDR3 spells CASSYSAASTDTQYF. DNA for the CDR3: TGTGCCAGCAGTTACTCGGCAGCTAGCACAGATACGCAGTATTTT.

The DNA of the CDR3 is TGCGCCAGCAGCCAGAGAGGGATAAGTGGCTACACCTTC. Protein: CASSQRGISGYTF. This rearrangement joins TRBV4-1 to TRBJ1-2, with D unresolved. Trimming left V 3 bases short and J 7 bases short, with 12 bases between. From germline, CDR1 is MGHRA and CDR2 YSYEKL. The CDR3 covers 13 residues.

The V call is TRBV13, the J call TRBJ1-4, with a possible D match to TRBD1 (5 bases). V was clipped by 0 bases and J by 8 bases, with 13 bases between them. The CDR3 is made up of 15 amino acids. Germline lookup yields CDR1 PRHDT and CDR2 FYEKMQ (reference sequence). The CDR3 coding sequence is TGTGCCAGCAGCTTAGGCCAGGGAGGTGAAGAAAAACTGTTTTTT. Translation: CASSLGQGGEEKLFF.

The CDR3 coding sequence is TGCGCCAGCAGCTTGGCCCCTCAGGACAGGGGGACCGGGGAGCTGTTTTTT. Translation: CASSLAPQDRGTGELFF. The chain employs TRBV5-1 and TRBJ2-2; 10 bases align to TRBD1. The CDR3 has 17 residues. After removal of 0 bases from V and 5 bases from J, the junction contained 7 bases not matched to a gene. The germline V gene encodes CDR1 SGHRS and CDR2 YFSETQ.

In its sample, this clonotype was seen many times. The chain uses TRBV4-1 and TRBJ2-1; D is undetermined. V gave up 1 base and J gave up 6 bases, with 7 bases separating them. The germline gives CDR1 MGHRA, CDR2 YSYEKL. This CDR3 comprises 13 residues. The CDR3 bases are TGCGCCAGCAGCCAAGCCGGCGGCAATGAGCAGTTCTTC. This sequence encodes CASSQAGGNEQFF.

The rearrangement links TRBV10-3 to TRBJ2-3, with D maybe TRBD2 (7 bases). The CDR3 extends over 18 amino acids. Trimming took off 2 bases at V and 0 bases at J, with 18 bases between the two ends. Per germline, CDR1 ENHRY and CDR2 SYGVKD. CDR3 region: CAISETSGTIMSTDTQYF. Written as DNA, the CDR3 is TGTGCCATCAGTGAGACCAGCGGGACAATCATGAGCACAGATACGCAGTATTTT.

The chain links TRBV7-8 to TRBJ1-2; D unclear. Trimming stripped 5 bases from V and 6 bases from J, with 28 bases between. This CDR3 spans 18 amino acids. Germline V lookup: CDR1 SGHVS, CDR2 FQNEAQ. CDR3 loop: CASSPGFEPDRGIDGYTF. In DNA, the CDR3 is TGTGCCAGCAGCCCCGGGTTTGAGCCTGACCGGGGAATTGATGGCTACACCTTC. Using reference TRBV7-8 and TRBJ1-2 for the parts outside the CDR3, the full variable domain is GAGVSQSPRYKVAKRGQDVALRCDPISGHVSLFWYQQALGQGPEFLTYFQNEAQLDKSGLPSDRFFAERPEGSVSTLKIQRTQQEDSAVYLCASSPGFEPDRGIDGYTFGSGTRLTVV.

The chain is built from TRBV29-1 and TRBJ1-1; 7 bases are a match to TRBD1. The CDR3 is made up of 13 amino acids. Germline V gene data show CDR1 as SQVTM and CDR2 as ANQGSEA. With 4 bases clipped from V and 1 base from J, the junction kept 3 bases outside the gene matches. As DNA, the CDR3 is TGCAGCGTTGGCCGGGACAGGAACACTGAAGCTTTCTTT. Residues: CSVGRDRNTEAFF.

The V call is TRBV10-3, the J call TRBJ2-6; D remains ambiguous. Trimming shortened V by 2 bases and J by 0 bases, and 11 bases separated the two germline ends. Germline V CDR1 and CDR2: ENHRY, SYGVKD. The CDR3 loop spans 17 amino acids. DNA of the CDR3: TGTGCCATCAGTGAGGAGGAAAAACACTCTGGGGCCAACGTCCTGACTTTC. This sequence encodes CAISEEEKHSGANVLTF.

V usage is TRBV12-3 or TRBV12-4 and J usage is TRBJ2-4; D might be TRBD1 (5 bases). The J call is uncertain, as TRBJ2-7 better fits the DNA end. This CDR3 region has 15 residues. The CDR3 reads CASSSAFPGKGEQYF. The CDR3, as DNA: TGTGCCAGCAGTTCGGCTTTCCCAGGGAAGGGCGAGCAGTACTTC.

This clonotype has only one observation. For the CDR3, the DNA is TGCAGCGTTGAGTTCCCCAACGGAGGTGAAAAACTGTTTTTT. Its translation is CSVEFPNGGEKLFF. This rearrangement joins TRBV29-1 to TRBJ1-4, with D unclear. CDR1 and CDR2 from the germline V gene are SQVTM and ANQGSEA. The CDR3 has 14 amino acids. Trimming took 3 bases from V and 7 from J, leaving 15 bases between them.

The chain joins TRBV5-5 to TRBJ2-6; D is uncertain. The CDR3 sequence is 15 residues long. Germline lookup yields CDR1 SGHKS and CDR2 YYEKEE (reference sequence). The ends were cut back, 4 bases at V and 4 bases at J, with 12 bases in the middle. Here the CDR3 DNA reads TGTGCCAGCAGCGCAAGACCTGCGGGGGCCAACGTCCTGACTTTC. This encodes CASSARPAGANVLTF. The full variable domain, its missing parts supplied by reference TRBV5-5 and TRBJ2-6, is DAGVTQSPTHLIKTRGQQVTLRCSPISGHKSVSWYQQVLGQGPQFIFQYYEKEERGRGNFPDRFSARQFPNYSSELNVNALLLGDSALYLCASSARPAGANVLTFGAGSRLTVL.

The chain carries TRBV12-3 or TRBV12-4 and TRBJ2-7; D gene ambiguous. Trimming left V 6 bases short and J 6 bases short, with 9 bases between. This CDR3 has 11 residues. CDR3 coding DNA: TGTGCCAGCAGCTACACCCTCGAGCAGTACTTC. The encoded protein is CASSYTLEQYF.

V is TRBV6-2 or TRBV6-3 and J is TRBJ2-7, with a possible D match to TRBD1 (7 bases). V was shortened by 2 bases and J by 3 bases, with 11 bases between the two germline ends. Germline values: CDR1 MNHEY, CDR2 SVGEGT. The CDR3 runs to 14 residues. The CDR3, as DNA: TGTGCCAGCAGTTACGACAGGGACTTCTACGAGCAGTACTTC. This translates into CASSYDRDFYEQYF.

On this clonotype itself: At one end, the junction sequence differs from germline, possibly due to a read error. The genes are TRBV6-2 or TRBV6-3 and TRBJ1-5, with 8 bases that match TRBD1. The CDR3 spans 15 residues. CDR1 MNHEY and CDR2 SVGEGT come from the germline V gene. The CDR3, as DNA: TGTGCCAGCAGTTACCGACAGGGGCGAGGTCAGCCACAGCATTTT. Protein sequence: CASSYRQGRGQPQHF.

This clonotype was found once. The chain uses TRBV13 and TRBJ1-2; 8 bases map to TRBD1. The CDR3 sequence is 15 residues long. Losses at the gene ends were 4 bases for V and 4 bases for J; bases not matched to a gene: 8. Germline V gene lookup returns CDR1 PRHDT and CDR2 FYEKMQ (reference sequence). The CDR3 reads CASSSRQGNSYGYTF. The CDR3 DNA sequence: TGTGCCAGCAGCTCCCGACAGGGGAACTCCTATGGCTACACCTTC.

The DNA for the CDR3 is TGTGCCAGCAGAAGGACAGGGGGCAGAGGAGCCAAAAACATTCAGTACTTC. It encodes CASRRTGGRGAKNIQYF. The V and J genes are TRBV7-8 and TRBJ2-4; 11 nucleotides align to TRBD1. Losses at the gene ends were 6 bases for V and 0 bases for J; bases not matched to a gene: 7. CDR1 is SGHVS and CDR2 is FQNEAQ in the germline V gene. CDR3 size: 17 residues.

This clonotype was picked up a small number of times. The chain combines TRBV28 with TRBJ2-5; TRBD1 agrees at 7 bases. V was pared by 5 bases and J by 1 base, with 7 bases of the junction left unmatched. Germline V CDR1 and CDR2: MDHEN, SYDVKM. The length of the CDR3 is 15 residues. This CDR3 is CASSNRAGGQETQYF. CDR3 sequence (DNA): TGTGCCAGCAGTAACCGGGCAGGGGGCCAAGAGACCCAGTACTTC.

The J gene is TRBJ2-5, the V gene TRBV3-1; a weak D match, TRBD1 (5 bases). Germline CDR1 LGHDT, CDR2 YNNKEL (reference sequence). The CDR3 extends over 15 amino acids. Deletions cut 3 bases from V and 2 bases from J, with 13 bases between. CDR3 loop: CASSQELDTQETQYF. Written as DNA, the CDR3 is TGTGCCAGCAGCCAGGAGTTGGACACACAAGAGACCCAGTACTTC.

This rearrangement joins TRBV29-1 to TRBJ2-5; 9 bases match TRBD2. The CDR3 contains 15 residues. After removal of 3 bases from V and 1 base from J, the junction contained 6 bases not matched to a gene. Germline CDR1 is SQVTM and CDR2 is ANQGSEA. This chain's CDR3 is CSVEGLADIQETQYF. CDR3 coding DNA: TGCAGCGTTGAGGGACTAGCAGATATCCAAGAGACCCAGTACTTC.

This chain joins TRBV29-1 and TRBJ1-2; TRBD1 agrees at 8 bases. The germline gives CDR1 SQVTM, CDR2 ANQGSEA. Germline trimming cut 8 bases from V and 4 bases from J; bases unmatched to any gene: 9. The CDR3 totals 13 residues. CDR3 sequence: CSLRRDRSYGYTF. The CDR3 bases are TGCAGCTTAAGACGGGACAGGAGCTATGGCTACACCTTC.

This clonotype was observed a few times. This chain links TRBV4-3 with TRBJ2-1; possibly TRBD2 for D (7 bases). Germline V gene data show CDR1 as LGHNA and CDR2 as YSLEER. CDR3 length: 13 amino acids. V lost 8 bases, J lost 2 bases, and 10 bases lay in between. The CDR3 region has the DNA TGCGCCAGCCTCGGGGGGCCCTACAATGAGCAGTTCTTC. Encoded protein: CASLGGPYNEQFF.

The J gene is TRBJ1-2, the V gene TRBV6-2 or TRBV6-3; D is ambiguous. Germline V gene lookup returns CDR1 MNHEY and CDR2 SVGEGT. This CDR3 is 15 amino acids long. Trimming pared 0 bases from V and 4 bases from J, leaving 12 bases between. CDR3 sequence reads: CASSYSGGGFYGYTF. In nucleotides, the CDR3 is TGTGCCAGCAGTTACTCCGGCGGTGGGTTCTATGGCTACACCTTC.

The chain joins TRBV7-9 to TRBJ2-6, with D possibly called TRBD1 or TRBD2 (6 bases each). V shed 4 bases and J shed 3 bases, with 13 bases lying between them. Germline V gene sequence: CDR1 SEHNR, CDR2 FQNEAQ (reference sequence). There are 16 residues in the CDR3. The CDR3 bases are TGTGCCAGCAGCTCTACGGGGGCTGGTGGGGCCAACGTCCTGACTTTC. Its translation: CASSSTGAGGANVLTF.

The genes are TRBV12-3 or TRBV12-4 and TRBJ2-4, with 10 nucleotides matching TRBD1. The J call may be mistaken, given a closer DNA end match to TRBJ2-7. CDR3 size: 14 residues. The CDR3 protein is CASRYPGQGYEQYF. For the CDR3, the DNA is TGTGCCAGCAGATACCCGGGACAGGGGTACGAGCAGTACTTC.

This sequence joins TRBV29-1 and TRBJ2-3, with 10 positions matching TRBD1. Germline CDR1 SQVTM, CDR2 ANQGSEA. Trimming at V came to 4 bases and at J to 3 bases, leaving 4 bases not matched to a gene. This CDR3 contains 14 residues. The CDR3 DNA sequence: TGCAGCGTTGGCGGGACAGGGGTGACAGATACGCAGTATTTT. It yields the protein CSVGGTGVTDTQYF.

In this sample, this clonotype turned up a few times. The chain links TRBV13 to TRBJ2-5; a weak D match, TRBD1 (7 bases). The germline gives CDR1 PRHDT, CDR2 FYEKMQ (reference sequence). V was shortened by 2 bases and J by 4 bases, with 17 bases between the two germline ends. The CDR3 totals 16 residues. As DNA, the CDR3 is TGTGCCAGCAGCTTAACTCGGACAGGAGGGAGAGAGACCCAGTACTTC. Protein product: CASSLTRTGGRETQYF.

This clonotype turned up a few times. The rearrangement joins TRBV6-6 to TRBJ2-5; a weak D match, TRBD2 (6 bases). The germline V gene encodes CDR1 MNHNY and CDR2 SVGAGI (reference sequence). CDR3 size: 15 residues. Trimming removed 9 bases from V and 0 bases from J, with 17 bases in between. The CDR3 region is CASRTGGPYQETQYF. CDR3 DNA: TGTGCCAGTCGGACCGGGGGACCGTACCAAGAGACCCAGTACTTC.

CDR3 amino acids: CASSLQGQRETQYF. The CDR3 coding sequence is TGTGCCAGCAGCTTACAGGGACAGCGAGAGACCCAGTACTTC. This sequence joins TRBV9 and TRBJ2-7; 7 nucleotides agree with TRBD1. The tail of the sequence fits TRBJ2-5 better, so the J call may be wrong. Looked up from germline, CDR1 is SGDLS and CDR2 is YYNGEE. The CDR3 spans 14 residues.

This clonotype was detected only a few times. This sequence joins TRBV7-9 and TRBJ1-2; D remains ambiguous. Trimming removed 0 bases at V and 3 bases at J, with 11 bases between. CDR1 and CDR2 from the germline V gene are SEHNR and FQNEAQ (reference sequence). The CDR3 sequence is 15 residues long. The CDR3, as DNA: TGTGCCAGCAGCTTAGCGGTCCGTGGGGACTATGGCTACACCTTC. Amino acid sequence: CASSLAVRGDYGYTF.

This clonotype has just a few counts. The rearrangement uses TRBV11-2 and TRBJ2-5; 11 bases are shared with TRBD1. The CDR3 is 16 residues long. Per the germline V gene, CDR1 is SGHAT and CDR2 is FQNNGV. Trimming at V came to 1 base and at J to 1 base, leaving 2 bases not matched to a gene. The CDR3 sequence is CASSLVGTGGQETQYF. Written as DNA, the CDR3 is TGTGCCAGCAGCTTAGTCGGGACAGGGGGCCAAGAGACCCAGTACTTC.

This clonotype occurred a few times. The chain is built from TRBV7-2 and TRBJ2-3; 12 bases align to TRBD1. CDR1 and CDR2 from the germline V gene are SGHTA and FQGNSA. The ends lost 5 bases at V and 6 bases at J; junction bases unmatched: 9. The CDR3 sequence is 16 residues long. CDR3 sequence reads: CASSPGQGAFVDTQYF. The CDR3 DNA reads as TGTGCCAGCAGCCCGGGACAGGGGGCATTCGTGGATACGCAGTATTTT. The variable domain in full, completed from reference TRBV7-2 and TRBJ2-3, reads GAGVSQSPSNKVTEKGKDVELRCDPISGHTALYWYRQSLGQGLEFLIYFQGNSAPDKSGLPSDRFSAERTGGSVSTLTIQRTQQEDSAVYLCASSPGQGAFVDTQYFGPGTRLTVL.